This T cell receptor beta chain was retrieved from a study of radiotherapy plus CTLA-4 blockade in lung cancer. Some clones are missing from TCRdb's copy, which holds only in-frame ones; the method was immunoSEQ multiplex PCR. The repertoire includes roughly 80,000 clones, about four fifths of them detected once, and under 5% sits in the top ten. Trimming took 11 bases from V and 5 from J, leaving 15 bases between them. CDR1 is LNHDA, CDR2 SQIVND, per germline (reference sequence). The CDR3 loop spans 13 amino acids. This clone was observed at least ten times. This TCR came from a human donor with non-small cell lung cancer who had a partial response to radiotherapy plus ipilimumab. Some clones in this sample may be carry-over from other donors' samples. This sample comprised peripheral blood, obtained from a patient treated with radiotherapy plus ipilimumab. The chain couples TRBV19 to TRBJ1-4; D unclear. DNA for the CDR3: TGTGCCGCGTCGGGTGAACTAAATGAAAAACTGTTTTTT. It translates to CAASGELNEKLFF.